Shown below are 22 T cell receptor beta chains from a single sample sequenced in a study of metastatic and nonmetastatic thyroid tumors. There were no patients who had received any treatment before thyroid surgery. With MiXCR, TCRdb reprocessed the PCR reads. The table shows around 16,000 clones, with about 23% occurring only once. The sequenced material came from blood. These receptors all come from a male donor with papillary thyroid cancer or a benign thyroid nodule (not recorded which). Some clones in this sample may be carry-over from other donors' samples.

This clone qualifies as medium-sized. The chain combines TRBV12-3 or TRBV12-4 with TRBJ2-7; D gene unclear. The CDR3 length is 14 residues. V gave up 3 bases and J gave up 6 bases, with 15 bases separating them. The chain's CDR3 is CASSFFGTDSEQYF. In nucleotides, the CDR3 is TGTGCCAGCAGTTTCTTCGGCACTGATAGCGAGCAGTACTTC.

This clone was seen at least ten times. V is TRBV2 and J is TRBJ2-7; TRBD2 matches at 8 bases. Germline trimming cut 10 bases from V and 4 bases from J; bases unmatched to any gene: 12. The CDR3 totals 14 residues. The germline CDR1 and CDR2 sequences are SNHLY and FYNNEI. The CDR3 sequence is CATSPGGEEYEQYF. DNA for the CDR3: TGTGCCACCTCGCCCGGGGGGGAAGAATACGAGCAGTACTTC.

This chain joins TRBV20-1 and TRBJ1-5; no clear D gene. This CDR3 has 13 amino acids. In germline, CDR1 is DFQATT, CDR2 SNEGSKA (reference sequence). Trimming cost V 0 bases and J 6 bases, with 9 bases left between them. The CDR3 sequence is CSAREGTSQPQHF. The CDR3 DNA reads as TGCAGTGCTAGAGAGGGTACGTCTCAGCCCCAGCATTTT.

Only a few counts were recorded for this clone. This rearrangement joins TRBV24-1 to TRBJ2-7, with D hard to call. V was cut by 8 bases and J by 6 bases, with 10 bases left in between. The CDR3 runs 11 residues. Per the germline V gene, CDR1 is KGHDR and CDR2 is SFDVKD. As DNA, the CDR3 is TGTGCCACCACCAGAGGAGTCGAGCAGTACTTC. It translates to CATTRGVEQYF.

The chain links TRBV5-1 to TRBJ2-2, with D possibly being TRBD1 (6 bases). Deletions cut 1 base from V and 1 base from J, with 11 bases between. The CDR3 has 16 residues. CDR1 and CDR2 from the germline V gene are SGHRS and YFSETQ. CDR3 sequence reads: CASSLFGTMNTGELFF. The CDR3 DNA is TGCGCCAGCAGCTTGTTCGGGACAATGAACACCGGGGAGCTGTTTTTT.

This clone was counted only a few times. V usage is TRBV6-2 or TRBV6-3 and J usage is TRBJ2-1; no reliable D call. Per the germline V gene, CDR1 is MNHEY and CDR2 is SVGEGT. V was shortened by 5 bases and J by 6 bases, with 14 bases between the two germline ends. The CDR3 loop spans 14 amino acids. CDR3 sequence reads: CASSPRPLPNEQFF. In nucleotides, the CDR3 is TGTGCCAGCAGTCCCCGACCCCTTCCCAATGAGCAGTTCTTC.

This clone was seen repeatedly, ten times or more. The chain couples TRBV6-1 to TRBJ2-1; 10 bases line up with TRBD2. The germline V gene encodes CDR1 MNHNS and CDR2 SASEGT. Trimming cost V 3 bases and J 8 bases; bases outside gene matches: 4. This CDR3 is 14 amino acids long. CDR3 sequence (DNA): TGTGCCAGCAGTGACCTAGCGGGAGTATATGAGCAGTTCTTC. Translation: CASSDLAGVYEQFF.

By frequency in the sample, this clone is medium-sized. The V gene is TRBV6-1, the J gene TRBJ2-5, with D possibly TRBD2 on 5 matching bases. Germline loops: CDR1 MNHNS, CDR2 SASEGT. The CDR3 runs to 16 residues. V lost 2 bases and J lost 5, with 18 bases in between. The CDR3 protein is CASSENLGGGPETQYF. CDR3 in DNA: TGTGCCAGCAGTGAAAACCTCGGAGGTGGACCGGAGACCCAGTACTTC.

In its sample, this clone was seen many times. CDR3 region: CASSLSGVADTQYF. The DNA for the CDR3 is TGTGCCAGCAGTTTATCTGGGGTGGCAGATACGCAGTATTTT. This rearrangement joins TRBV12-3 or TRBV12-4 to TRBJ2-3; no firm D call. The CDR3 is made up of 14 amino acids. Trimming removed 2 bases from V and 4 bases from J, with 10 bases in between.

At least ten counts were recorded for this clone. The chain recombines TRBV18 with TRBJ2-5; D is perhaps TRBD1 or TRBD2 (6 bases each). Trimming removed 6 bases from V and 5 bases from J, with 13 bases in between. In germline, CDR1 is KGHSH, CDR2 LQKENI. The CDR3 sequence is 13 residues long. CDR3 bases: TGTGCCAGCTCCGGGGGCGCGGGCGAGACCCAGTACTTC. Translating gives CASSGGAGETQYF.

This clone has a handful of counts. V and J are TRBV6-1 and TRBJ2-5; maybe TRBD1 (5 bases). Between the trimmed V and J ends, which lost 11 bases and 2 bases, there was a span of 12 bases. CDR3 length equals 12 residues. Germline CDR1 MNHNS, CDR2 SASEGT. This CDR3 is CAFPRDQETQYF. CDR3 coding DNA: TGTGCCTTCCCCAGGGATCAAGAGACCCAGTACTTC.

This sequence joins TRBV18 and TRBJ2-7; no clear D gene. The V and J ends lost 4 bases and 0 bases respectively, with 10 bases between them. Germline assignment: CDR1 KGHSH and CDR2 LQKENI. The CDR3 is 14 amino acids. Written as DNA, the CDR3 is TGTGCCAGCTCACGACATCGGAACTCCTACGAGCAGTACTTC. Residues: CASSRHRNSYEQYF.

This clone was recorded at least ten times. This sequence joins TRBV29-1 and TRBJ1-2, with 7 bases fitting TRBD1. The V and J ends lost 3 bases and 6 bases, in that order; junction bases with no gene match: 4. The CDR3 covers 12 residues. Germline assignment: CDR1 SQVTM and CDR2 ANQGSEA. The CDR3 bases are TGCAGCGTTGAGACAGGGTTCGATGGCTACACCTTC. Protein sequence: CSVETGFDGYTF. Full variable domain (rest looked up from reference TRBV29-1 and TRBJ1-2): SAVISQKPSRDICQRGTSLTIQCQVDSQVTMMFWYRQQPGQSLTLIATANQGSEATYESGFVIDKFPISRPNLTFSTLTVSNMSPEDSSIYLCSVETGFDGYTFGSGTRLTVV.

This clone was counted ten times or more. The chain carries TRBV3-1 and TRBJ2-1; D might be TRBD1 (6 bases). The V end lost 9 bases, the J end lost 2 bases, and 17 bases lay between the germline ends. CDR1 is LGHDT and CDR2 is YNNKEL in the germline V gene (reference sequence). The CDR3 is 15 residues long. The CDR3 here is CARPPRQDTYNEQFF. CDR3 DNA: TGTGCCAGACCGCCTAGACAGGATACCTACAATGAGCAGTTCTTC.

J is TRBJ2-2 and V is TRBV18; D unresolved. Trimming removed 3 bases from V and 5 bases from J, with 16 bases in between. The CDR3 sequence is 16 residues long. Germline V gives CDR1 KGHSH, CDR2 LQKENI. The CDR3 DNA reads as TGTGCCAGCTCACCCCTATCCACCCAAGCAACCGGGGAGCTGTTTTTT. As protein: CASSPLSTQATGELFF.

This clone was counted many times. The chain recombines TRBV5-6 with TRBJ2-7; D unresolved. This CDR3 has 15 amino acids. V was cut by 0 bases and J by 0 bases, with 10 bases left in between. CDR1 is SGHDT, CDR2 YYEEEE, per germline. CDR3 region: CASSLVSGDSYEQYF. The CDR3 DNA reads TGTGCCAGCAGCTTGGTGTCGGGTGACTCCTACGAGCAGTACTTC.

Within the sample, this clone is medium-sized. This chain joins TRBV6-1 and TRBJ2-6, with D maybe TRBD1 (5 bases). In germline, CDR1 is MNHNS, CDR2 SASEGT. This CDR3 region has 16 residues. Trimming took 2 bases from V and 2 from J, leaving 10 bases between them. The CDR3 DNA follows: TGTGCCAGCAGTGAAAAAGCAGGGACTGGGGCCAACGTCCTGACTTTC. Its protein product is CASSEKAGTGANVLTF.

This clone was observed at least ten times. Just one base apart from a much larger clone, this may be a read error. This chain uses TRBV6-4 with TRBJ2-3; TRBD1 matches 12 bases. The CDR3 loop spans 16 amino acids. Per the germline V gene, CDR1 is MRHNA and CDR2 is SNTAGT. CDR3 in amino acids: CASSDSGTGGADAQYF. For the CDR3, the DNA is TGTGCCAGCAGTGACTCCGGGACAGGGGGCGCAGATGCGCAGTATTTT.

This clone was observed a few times. CDR3 in DNA: TGTGCCAGCCGTCGACTAGCGGGAGCGGGGGAGCTGTTTTTT. Its protein product is CASRRLAGAGELFF. The rearrangement links TRBV2 to TRBJ2-2; TRBD2 matches at 12 bases. The CDR3 is made up of 14 amino acids. V trimming: 8 bases; J trimming: 8 bases; junction bases outside the gene matches: 6. Germline CDR1 is SNHLY and CDR2 is FYNNEI.

This clone was recorded only once. The rearrangement links TRBV11-2 to TRBJ2-1; D is unclear. This CDR3 has 15 residues. Trimming took off 1 base at V and 2 bases at J, with 9 bases between the two ends. Germline V gene sequence: CDR1 SGHAT, CDR2 FQNNGV. The CDR3 spells CASSLVSGAYNEQFF. In DNA form, the CDR3 reads TGTGCCAGCAGCTTAGTGTCTGGGGCCTACAATGAGCAGTTCTTC. Complete variable domain (other parts from reference TRBV11-2 and TRBJ2-1): EAGVAQSPRYKIIEKRQSVAFWCNPISGHATLYWYQQILGQGPKLLIQFQNNGVVDDSQLPKDRFSAERLKGVDSTLKIQPAKLEDSAVYLCASSLVSGAYNEQFFGPGTRLTVL.

This clone is labeled as medium-sized (0.01 to 0.1%). This chain uses TRBV20-1 with TRBJ1-1; maybe TRBD1 (6 bases). The CDR3 is 17 amino acids. V was cut by 0 bases and J by 0 bases, with 17 bases left in between. Germline assignment: CDR1 DFQATT and CDR2 SNEGSKA (reference sequence). The DNA of the CDR3 is TGCAGTGCTAGAGATCTACAGGGTAATTGGATGAACACTGAAGCTTTCTTT. Translation: CSARDLQGNWMNTEAFF.

There are many counts of this clone. The chain carries TRBV6-1 and TRBJ1-4; 7 bases match TRBD1. CDR3 length equals 19 residues. The V and J ends lost 0 bases and 0 bases, in that order; junction bases with no gene match: 10. Germline V gene data show CDR1 as MNHNS and CDR2 as SASEGT. Here the CDR3 DNA reads TGTGCCAGCAGTGAAGCGGGGGGGCGACAGGGTGCAACTAATGAAAAACTGTTTTTT. Translation: CASSEAGGRQGATNEKLFF.